This T cell receptor (beta chain) was identified during a study of blood T cell repertoires in COVID-19. The wider study: The United States, Italy and Spain supplied acute and convalescent COVID-19 samples. In each case, the material was cDNA or gDNA derived from T cells, B-cell-depleted T cells, or PBMCs.

Germline CDR1 is SGHTA and CDR2 is FQGNSA. The CDR3 length is 16 residues. V gave up 2 bases and J gave up 8 bases; unmatched junction bases: 10. Per the original data handling: Estimated nucleated cell counts came from reference gene primer amplification. Repertoires were generated with immunoSEQ multiplex PCR, while TCRdb's copy carries only in-frame clones and drops some. V and J calls and clone size follow that table, whereas D and trimming were derived from the DNA. The data contain 200,000 to 250,000 clones, approximately 80% of them singletons. This chain uses TRBV7-2 with TRBJ2-1, with 9 bases fitting TRBD2. The clonotype was recovered from a woman in her thirties or forties who had recovered from COVID-19. The sample was peripheral blood. As DNA, the CDR3 is TGTGCCAGCAGCTTATTGGTGGGCGGGGGGGCACATGAGCAGTTCTTC. Translating it yields CASSLLVGGGAHEQFF.